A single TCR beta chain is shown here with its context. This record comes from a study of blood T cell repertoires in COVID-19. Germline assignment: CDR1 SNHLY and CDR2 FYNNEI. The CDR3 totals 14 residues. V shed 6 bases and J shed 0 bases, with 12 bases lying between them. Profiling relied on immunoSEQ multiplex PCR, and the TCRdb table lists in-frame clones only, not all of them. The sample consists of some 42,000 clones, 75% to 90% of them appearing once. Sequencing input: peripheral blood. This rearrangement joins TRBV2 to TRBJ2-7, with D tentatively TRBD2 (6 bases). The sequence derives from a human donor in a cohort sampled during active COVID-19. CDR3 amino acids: CASRRREHSYEQYF. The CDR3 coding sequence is TGTGCCAGCAGAAGGCGGGAACACTCCTACGAGCAGTACTTC.